These T cell receptor beta chains were read from a single sample in a study of technical replicates of blood from a handful of donors. The assay was immunoSEQ multiplex PCR, and TCRdb's table has in-frame clones only and misses some. The data hold tens of thousands of clones, with about 95% observed a single time. Material for sequencing was T cells isolated from PBMCs. Source of these receptors: a human donor in good health. Each CDR3 is given with its conserved first and last residue. A D gene is named only where the DNA matches it firmly. Expanded clones get a size class; other rows say once, few or many, or leave the size out.

TRBJ2-7	17	once	TRBV5-1	TRBD2	TGCGCCAGCAGCAAGGGGACTAGCGGGAGTATGAGGGGCGAGCAGTACTTC	CASSKGTSGSMRGEQYF
TRBJ2-7	12	.	TRBV7-9	.	TGTGCCAGCAGCTCGTTCCTCTACGAGCAGTACTTC	CASSSFLYEQYF
TRBJ2-1	17	.	TRBV28	TRBD2	TGTGCCAGCAGTACCCCCGGGACTAGCGGGAGGTGGAATGAGCAGTTCTTC	CASSTPGTSGRWNEQFF
TRBJ2-7	14	.	TRBV5-1	.	TGCGCCAGCAGCGTCCAGGGGCCTCCCTACGAGCAGTACTTC	CASSVQGPPYEQYF
TRBJ2-5	16	.	TRBV11-2	TRBD2	TGTGCCAGCAGCTCCGTAGCGGGAGGCCTACAAGAGACCCAGTACTTC	CASSSVAGGLQETQYF
TRBJ2-7	14	once	TRBV9	TRBD2	TGTGCCAGCAGCGTAGGGACTAGCGGCTACGAGCAGTACTTC	CASSVGTSGYEQYF
TRBJ2-4	15	.	TRBV29-1	TRBD1	TGCAGCGTTGAAGATAGGAGACAGGGGAGAAACATTCAGTACTTC	CSVEDRRQGRNIQYF
TRBJ2-1	20	.	TRBV2	TRBD2	TGTGCCAGCAGTGAAAGGGGGGGTAGCGGGAGGGCCGGGACCTACAATGAGCAGTTCTTC	CASSERGGSGRAGTYNEQFF
TRBJ1-3	15	.	TRBV10-3	.	TGTGCCGCAAAACTAGACGGAACCTCTGGAAACACCATATATTTT	CAAKLDGTSGNTIYF
TRBJ2-7	14	.	TRBV30	.	TGTGCCTGGACTCGGACAGCGACCTTCAACGAGCAGTACTTC	CAWTRTATFNEQYF
TRBJ1-5	14	.	TRBV6-1	.	TGTGCCAGCACCGACGTGGGGGGTCGTCAGCCCCAGCATTTT	CASTDVGGRQPQHF
TRBJ1-1	14	.	TRBV29-1	TRBD1	TGCAGCGTTAGACTCACCAGGGGGCAGACTGAAGCTTTCTTT	CSVRLTRGQTEAFF
TRBJ2-1	20	.	TRBV11-3	TRBD2	TGTGCCAGCAGCTTACTCCGACTTAGCGGGGGCCTAAGCTCCTACAATGAGCAGTTCTTC	CASSLLRLSGGLSSYNEQFF
TRBJ2-6	16	.	TRBV4-1	.	TGCGCCAGCAGCCAGATTAGGGGGTCTGGGGCCAACGTCCTGACTTTC	CASSQIRGSGANVLTF
TRBJ2-1	14	.	TRBV5-4	.	TGTGCCAGCAGCTTGATTACGGGTTACAATGAGCAGTTCTTC	CASSLITGYNEQFF
TRBJ1-2	15	.	TRBV4-1	TRBD1	TGCGCCAGCAGCCACCCACAGGGGCGCAGCTATGGCTACACCTTC	CASSHPQGRSYGYTF
TRBJ2-2	15	.	TRBV7-9	.	TGTGCCAGCAGCTTCCGAGACGGGGGAACCGGGGAGCTGTTTTTT	CASSFRDGGTGELFF
TRBJ2-7	16	.	TRBV7-8	.	TGTGCCAGCAGCTTAGAATGGCAACACCCTTTCTCCGAGCAGTACTTC	CASSLEWQHPFSEQYF
TRBJ1-2	14	.	TRBV2	.	TGTGCCAGCAGTGCAGAAGGACAGTTCTATGGCTACACCTTC	CASSAEGQFYGYTF
TRBJ2-1	16	.	TRBV11-3	TRBD1	TGTGCCAGCCTGGGGAAAGACAGGGGCACCTACAATGAGCAGTTCTTC	CASLGKDRGTYNEQFF
TRBJ1-1	13	once	TRBV10-3	.	TGTGCCATCAGTGATGTCGGGGTCACTGAAGCTTTCTTT	CAISDVGVTEAFF
TRBJ2-3	16	.	TRBV7-2	TRBD1	TGTGCCAGCAGCTTACCGGGACAGGGGGCTGAAGATACGCAGTATTTT	CASSLPGQGAEDTQYF
TRBJ2-3	19	.	TRBV4-1	.	TGCGCCAGCAGCCAAGACAGGGGTGCCACAACAGCAAGCACAGATACGCAGTATTTT	CASSQDRGATTASTDTQYF
TRBJ1-2	14	.	TRBV5-6	.	TGTGCCAGCAGTCCAACAGGGCAGGTCGATGGCTACACCTTC	CASSPTGQVDGYTF
TRBJ2-1	17	.	TRBV5-1	TRBD2	TGCGCCAGCAGCTTGGCGGCTAGCGGGAGGGCCGTTAATGAGCAGTTCTTC	CASSLAASGRAVNEQFF
TRBJ1-1	14	.	TRBV15	.	TGTGCCACCAGCAGCGGGATCCCGAACACTGAAGCTTTCTTT	CATSSGIPNTEAFF
TRBJ1-2	15	once	TRBV6-5	.	TGTGCCAGCAGTGGGGAGTTCCTGTCTAACTATGGCTACACCTTC	CASSGEFLSNYGYTF
TRBJ2-5	13	.	TRBV5-4	.	TGTGCCAGCAGCTTCAGAGGCTCGGAGACCCAGTACTTC	CASSFRGSETQYF
TRBJ2-3	16	.	TRBV10-1	TRBD1	TGCGCCAGCAGTGAAGACAGGGGGCCACCCACAGATACGCAGTATTTT	CASSEDRGPPTDTQYF
TRBJ2-7	14	.	TRBV5-1	TRBD2	TGCGCCAGCAGCTATGCGGGAGGAGGTTACGAGCAGTACTTC	CASSYAGGGYEQYF
TRBJ2-1	17	.	TRBV10-1	.	TGCGCCAGCAGTGATGTGGAGGGGCAATGGGAACACAATGAGCAGTTCTTC	CASSDVEGQWEHNEQFF
TRBJ1-1	15	.	TRBV7-9	TRBD1	TGTGCCAGCAGCGGACGGACAGGGGGGAACACTGAAGCTTTCTTT	CASSGRTGGNTEAFF
TRBJ2-1	18	once	TRBV7-6	.	TGTGCCAGCAGCTTAGACCTAGACTGGTCGAGCTCCTACAATGAGCAGTTCTTC	CASSLDLDWSSSYNEQFF
TRBJ2-5	14	.	TRBV19	.	TGTGCCAGTAGGCAAGGGGGCGGGGAAGAGACCCAGTACTTC	CASRQGGGEETQYF
TRBJ2-3	14	.	TRBV5-6	.	TGTGCCAGCAGCTTGGGTGCGCACACAGATACGCAGTATTTT	CASSLGAHTDTQYF
TRBJ2-1	15	.	TRBV5-4	TRBD2	TGTGCCAGCAGCACTGGCGGGAGCACCCACAATGAGCAGTTCTTC	CASSTGGSTHNEQFF
TRBJ1-2	16	.	TRBV9	TRBD1	TGTGCCAGCAGCGAGGCCGGGACAGGAGAGCACTATGGCTACACCTTC	CASSEAGTGEHYGYTF
TRBJ2-7	17	.	TRBV18	TRBD2	TGTGCCAGCTCACCGGTGGCTAGCGGGAGTCTTAGTCTCGAGCAGTACTTC	CASSPVASGSLSLEQYF